This TCR beta chain was retrieved from a study of T cells in Graves' hyperthyroidism and ophthalmopathy. Study findings and constraints: Prediction of ophthalmopathy progression came a median approximately 7 months pre-onset.

There were TCR beta CDR3 regions amplified from RNA transcripts. Carried out on the TCR CDR3, a first-round RT-PCR used the HTBI primer set. TCRdb reanalysed the multiplex PCR reads using MiXCR and keeps one entry per CDR3 protein. The profile covers 600,000 to 650,000 distinct CDR3 sequences, with less than 25% appearing a single time and under 35% taken by the ten largest. J gave up 7 bases and V 2 bases, and 4 bases lay outside the gene matches. CDR1 and CDR2 from the germline V gene are SGHDN and FVKESK. The CDR3 sequence is 15 residues long. Uncontrolled infection, other autoimmune disease, pregnancy or lactation led to exclusion. Based on clinical symptoms, serum thyroxine and TRAb, thyroid ultrasound and orbital computed tomography, diagnoses were reached. This sample holds PBMCs from about 9.3 ml fresh peripheral blood. This clonotype was found a few times. Its antigen remains unidentified.

This sequence joins TRBV14 and TRBJ1-4; 10 positions match TRBD1. This receptor was identified in a man between 25 and 39 years old with Graves' ophthalmopathy. The sample comprised blood. This chain's CDR3 is CASSQRDRGGEKLFF. The CDR3 region has the DNA TGTGCCAGCAGCCAACGGGACAGGGGTGGTGAAAAACTGTTTTTT. The variable domain in full, completed from reference TRBV14 and TRBJ1-4, reads EAGVTQFPSHSVIEKGQTVTLRCDPISGHDNLYWYRRVMGKEIKFLLHFVKESKQDESGMPNNRFLAERTGGTYSTLKVQPAELEDSGVYFCASSQRDRGGEKLFFGSGTQLSVL.